This T cell receptor beta chain was identified during a study of cytomegalovirus exposure and HLA in healthy donors. Per germline, CDR1 MNHEY and CDR2 SMNVEV (reference sequence). CDR3 length: 15 amino acids. V was cut by 6 bases and J by 5 bases, with 17 bases left in between. The method was immunoSEQ multiplex PCR; TCRdb's version includes in-frame clones alone and lacks a portion of them. The data hold approximately 190,000 clones, with approximately 88% observed a single time. Study outcomes and limitations: In vitro assays verified that a few CMV-associated chains recognized CMV antigens specifically. The study designated fewer than 200 TCR beta chains cytomegalovirus-associated.

This clone is a singleton in its sample. Its antigen is not identified. The sequenced sample consisted of PBMCs. The V and J genes are TRBV27 and TRBJ1-5; perhaps TRBD1 as D (5 bases). The clonotype was recovered from a man aged 18 to 35 in good health and CMV-seropositive. For the CDR3, the DNA is TGTGCCAGCAGCCCTTGGGCGGGGGTGGATCAGCCCCAGCATTTT. It is translated as CASSPWAGVDQPQHF.